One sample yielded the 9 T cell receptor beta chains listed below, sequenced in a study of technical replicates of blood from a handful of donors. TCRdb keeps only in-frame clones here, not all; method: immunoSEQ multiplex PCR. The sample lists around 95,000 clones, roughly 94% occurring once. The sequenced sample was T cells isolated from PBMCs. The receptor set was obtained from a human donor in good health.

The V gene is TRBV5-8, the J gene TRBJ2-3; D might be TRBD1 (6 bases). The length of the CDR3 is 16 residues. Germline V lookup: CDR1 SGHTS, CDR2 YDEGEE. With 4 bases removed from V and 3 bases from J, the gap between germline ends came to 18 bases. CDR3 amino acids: CASSDARQGPTDTQYF. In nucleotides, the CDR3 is TGTGCCAGCAGCGACGCCCGGCAGGGGCCGACAGATACGCAGTATTTT.

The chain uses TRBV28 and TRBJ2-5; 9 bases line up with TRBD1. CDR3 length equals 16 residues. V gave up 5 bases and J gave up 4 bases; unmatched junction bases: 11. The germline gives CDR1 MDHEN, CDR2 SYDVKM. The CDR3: CASSPPGQGLVETQYF. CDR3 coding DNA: TGTGCCAGCAGTCCCCCAGGACAGGGGTTGGTAGAGACCCAGTACTTC.

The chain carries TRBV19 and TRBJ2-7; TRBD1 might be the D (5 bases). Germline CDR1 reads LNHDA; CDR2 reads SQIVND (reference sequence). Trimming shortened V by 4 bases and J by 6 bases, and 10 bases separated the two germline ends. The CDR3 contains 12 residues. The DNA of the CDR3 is TGTGCCAGTAGTACGCCAGGGTCCGAGCAGTACTTC. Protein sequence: CASSTPGSEQYF.

In DNA form, the CDR3 reads TGTGCCAGTAGTATAGAAGATACAGGCGTTGATGGCAATCAGCCCCAGCATTTT. This gives the protein CASSIEDTGVDGNQPQHF. The chain has TRBV19 and TRBJ1-5; TRBD1 might be the D (5 bases). Germline CDR1 reads LNHDA; CDR2 reads SQIVND (reference sequence). V was cut by 0 bases and J by 2 bases, with 17 bases left in between. The CDR3 totals 18 residues.

CDR3 DNA sequence: TGTGCCAGCACCCGGGCAGGGTATCTCGATGAGCAGTTCTTC. It translates to CASTRAGYLDEQFF. The chain couples TRBV6-1 to TRBJ2-1, with D possibly being TRBD1 (5 bases). Germline-derived CDR1 and CDR2 are MNHNS and SASEGT. There are 14 residues in the CDR3. With 7 bases removed from V and 8 bases from J, the gap between germline ends came to 18 bases.

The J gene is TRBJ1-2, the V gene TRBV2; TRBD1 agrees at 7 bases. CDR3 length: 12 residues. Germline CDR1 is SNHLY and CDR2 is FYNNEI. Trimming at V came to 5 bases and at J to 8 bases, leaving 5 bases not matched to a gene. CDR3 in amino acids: CASSNRGNGYTF. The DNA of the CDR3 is TGTGCCAGCAGTAACAGGGGAAACGGCTACACCTTC. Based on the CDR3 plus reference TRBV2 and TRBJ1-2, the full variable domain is EPEVTQTPSHQVTQMGQEVILRCVPISNHLYFYWYRQILGQKVEFLVSFYNNEISEKSEIFDDQFSVERPDGSNFTLKIRSTKLEDSAMYFCASSNRGNGYTFGSGTRLTVV.

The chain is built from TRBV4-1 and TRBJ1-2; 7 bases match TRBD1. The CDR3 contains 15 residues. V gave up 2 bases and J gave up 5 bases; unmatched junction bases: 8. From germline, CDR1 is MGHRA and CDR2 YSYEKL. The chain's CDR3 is CASSQPGQKIYGYTF. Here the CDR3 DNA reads TGCGCCAGCAGCCAACCGGGACAGAAGATATATGGCTACACCTTC.

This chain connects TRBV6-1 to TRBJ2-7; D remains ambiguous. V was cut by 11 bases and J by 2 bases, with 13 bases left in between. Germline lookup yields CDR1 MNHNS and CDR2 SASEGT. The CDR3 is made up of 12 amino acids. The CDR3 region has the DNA TGTGCCCGCCTATCCACCACCTACGAGCAGTACTTC. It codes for CARLSTTYEQYF.

The CDR3 reads CASSLAGLAAYEQYF. In nucleotides, the CDR3 is TGTGCCAGCAGCTTAGCGGGACTAGCGGCCTACGAGCAGTACTTC. This sequence joins TRBV7-9 and TRBJ2-7; 11 bases line up with TRBD2. The junction had 0 bases not matched to a gene; V was cut back by 0 bases and J by 2 bases. Looked up from germline, CDR1 is SEHNR and CDR2 is FQNEAQ (reference sequence). This CDR3 spans 15 amino acids.